This T cell receptor (beta chain) comes out of a study of cytomegalovirus exposure and HLA in healthy donors (dated by TCRdb to about 2017). Some background on the complete study: In an earlier analysis of approximately 640 of the donors, approximately 260 Gb of sequence data and 100 million or so unique TCR beta sequences from approximately 180 million T cells were reported. Roughly 300 gigabases of sequencing data and around 85 million unique TCR sequences made up an early release that covered approximately 620 HLA-typed donors. Of the roughly 400 genotyped donors, over 70% fell in the genetic ancestry cluster associated with self-reported Caucasian donors. The study was designed to test whether signatures of past pathogen exposure could be identified by cataloging public T cell receptors. Using immunosequencing, the study profiled T cell repertoires from about 650 subjects and related those repertoires to cytomegalovirus serostatus. In addition to the first cohort of roughly 700 subjects, a separate validation cohort of about 120 different subjects was used. The study combined high-throughput TCR immunosequencing, statistical association of individual TCRs with disease status, and machine learning to predict cytomegalovirus infection status. To study patterns of TCR occurrence, a later analysis re-analyzed previously published TCR beta repertoires from 666 donors and added high-resolution HLA genotyping. Rather than using new phenotypic data, the later analysis identified candidate immune exposures from TCR beta sequences and from how often those sequences occurred across donors. An earlier analysis of several hundred of the donors applied high-throughput TCR beta sequencing to assess whether each TCR beta V gene segment acted as functional or pseudogenic. Donor age, sex, ethnicity and CMV serostatus were collected together with the repertoire data. In a later genetic analysis, genome-wide SNP genotypes for about three fifths of the roughly 670 donors were used, and that subset was treated as a discovery cohort. Every repertoire in the discovery cohort had been generated on one and the same sequencing platform. Both class I and class II loci were covered by HLA typing, at four-digit resolution. The number of donors typed differed by locus, with roughly 629-640 for A, B, C, DRB1 and DQB1, around 500 for DQA1, nearly 610 for DPA1, and some 470 for DPB1. A handful of DR-DQ haplotypes were handled as single units for association and clustering because linkage in the cohort was strong. Among about 410 genotyped donors of the cohort, an average of around 250,000 unique TCR beta nucleotide sequences was sequenced per donor, of which 15% to 20% were non-productive.

The cohort consisted of 600 to 700 healthy bone marrow donors. Cohort members were all nominally healthy when sampled, although unrecorded immune exposures were likely present. The donor tested CMV seronegative and was one of the 352 seronegative cohort members. A peripheral blood sample was collected from each donor, and TCR beta sequencing was performed on peripheral blood mononuclear cells. Genomic DNA was extracted from the blood cell samples with the Qiagen DNeasy Blood Extraction Kit. The CDR3 measures 15 amino acids from cysteine to phenylalanine. Only CDR3 DNA is held: 45 bases, read in frame from base 1. CDR1 MGHDK and CDR2 SYGVNS are derived from the germline V gene. V is clipped by 6 bases and J by 2 bases, and the sequence between their germline boundaries is 13 bases long. This clone appeared a single time. Its antigen is unknown. No base quality information exists; no much larger clone differs at one position.

Overall study outcomes, separate from this receptor: Because counts were too low, seventeen rarely observed V segments, including chromosome 9 orphons, were left out of the earlier analysis of about 500 of the donors. Correlated functional status among segregating V segments might reflect linkage disequilibrium, but an unknown experimental factor could not be ruled out. Because HLA typing was missing for some donors at each locus, association tests included only the typed subset. In this cohort, only TCR beta chains were sequenced, and detectable features were limited by the absence of alpha or paired-chain data. In the study, 164 TCR beta chains were listed as associated with cytomegalovirus. Compared with equally common non-associated chains, HLA-associated TCR beta chains in a later analysis were more clonally expanded and had lower generation probabilities. Compared with the roughly 600-donor mean, donors in an Asian-associated ancestry cluster had fewer N-insertions in productive TCRs, according to a later genetic analysis. According to a later analysis, most CMV-associated TCR beta chains appeared to be HLA-restricted, and the HLA associations seemed to be driven largely by CMV exposure. A later analysis associated about 18,000 TCR beta sequences with specific HLA alleles at a false discovery rate of 0.05. The presence/absence analyses assumed that sequencing depth was roughly uniform across donors, and that assumption may not be true. The 87-base-pair reads could not distinguish some IMGT-functional V segments, including TRBV6-2 and TRBV6-3, so those segments were excluded. A further reported finding was that TCR beta sequences accurately predicted the HLA-A and HLA-B alleles for most subjects in the first cohort. Across donors, most TCR sequences were observed very rarely, whereas some public TCRs were present in many individuals. A cluster of highly shared sequence variants was judged likely to be a technical artifact of the sequencing pipeline. When HLA alleles, especially DR and DQ, strongly co-occurred, TCR associations were difficult to assign to individual alleles. In a later analysis, TCR association rates were found to vary across HLA loci, with the most associated TCRs seen for DRB1 alleles and the fewest for HLA-C alleles. According to a later analysis, parvovirus B19, influenza, CMV and Epstein-Barr virus appeared linked to several top co-occurrence clusters. V-gene and J-gene trimming of TCR beta chains was associated with a missense DCLRE1C variant in a later genetic analysis, and the association was replicated in an independent cohort. A few of the identified cytomegalovirus-associated TCR beta chains were confirmed in vitro to be specific for cytomegalovirus antigens. In an earlier analysis of fewer than 700 of the donors, most TCR beta V segments appeared in productive rearrangements about 87% or about 30% of the time, broadly matching IMGT annotations. The only immune exposure information available for the cohort was CMV serostatus. It was suggested by the authors that the approach could potentially be generalized to other disease states and immunological phenotypes. The classifier was reported to diagnose cytomegalovirus status with high specificity and sensitivity in both the original cohort and the validation cohort.

The protocol used for the library was the immunoSEQ multiplex PCR assay. For the multiplex PCR, a mixture combining 60 forward primers for TCR Vbeta segments and 13 reverse primers for TCR Jbeta segments was used. The CDR3 region of rearranged TCR beta genes was amplified from genomic DNA by a multiplex PCR assay. The Illumina HiSeq System was used to sequence the amplified TCR beta libraries as 87-base-pair reads. Per the authors' processing: Across the roughly 600 repertoires, a later analysis counted approximately 75 million unique TCR beta chains, roughly 11 million of which were shared by at least two donors. Raw reads were error-corrected and collapsed into unique sequences by a nearest-neighbor algorithm in which closely related sequences were merged to remove PCR and sequencing errors. V, D and J gene segments were assigned by aligning CDR3 sequences to IMGT reference sequences. For a sequence to be retained, a match of at least six nucleotides to both a V gene segment and a J gene segment was required. Rearrangements were called productive when the CDR3 lacked stop codons and stayed in frame with V and J; all others were non-productive. Following IMGT convention, CDR3 was defined as the stretch from the second conserved V-encoded cysteine up to the conserved J-encoded phenylalanine. In an earlier analysis of approximately 590 of the donors, sequences lacking an unambiguous match to a single V gene segment were excluded. An earlier analysis of 500 to 700 of the donors classified V segments as functional when productive rearrangements were above 56.7% and as segregating when the standard deviation between donors was above 5%. A statistical classification framework was developed to diagnose cytomegalovirus status using the catalog of TCR beta chain sequences. A later analysis assigned V and J genes by comparing TCR nucleotide sequences with IMGT/GENE-DB human TR gene sequences. Using the TCRdist pipeline, a later analysis assigned CDR3 sequences along with most-parsimonious VDJ recombination scenarios. In a later analysis, each TCR beta chain was defined by its CDR3 amino acid sequence together with its V-gene family, and reads without a unique V-gene family were excluded. In a later analysis, approximately 640 highly shared, low-generation-probability nucleotide sequences were removed to address suspected cross-contamination and a sequencing artifact. A later analysis calculated a clonal expansion index for each public chain from normalized within-repertoire ranks of inferred template counts. In a later analysis, generation probabilities were computed with a VDJ recombination model fitted to out-of-frame rearrangements, and the resulting probabilities were checked against IGoR. In a later analysis, TCR-TCR, TCR-HLA and TCR-CMV co-occurrence was scored with hypergeometric tests, and a repertoire-size bias correction was applied to TCR pairs. A later analysis estimated false discovery rates by permuting HLA or CMV assignments 20 times. In a later analysis, co-occurring TCRs were grouped with DBSCAN, and TCRdist sequence similarity was added when clustering was performed within HLA-allele-positive subsets. Co-occurrence clustering excluded repertoires with fewer than 30,000 or more than 120,000 public chains, plus five with anomalous nucleotide sharing. This immuneACCESS table, as held by TCRdb, lists in-frame sequences with V and J called but not all clones. Of the missing ones, under half trace to an unresolved V gene in checked studies; the others have no known cause. V and J calls and clone size are copied from that table; D and trimming were computed from the DNA. Within this sample are roughly 130,000 clones, with approximately 72% of them counted one time only. The ten biggest clones cover around 6.3% of the sample.

The chain is made from TRBV25-1 and TRBJ2-2; TRBD1 is possibly the D segment (6 matching bases). The receptor comes from a woman aged 55 to 70 in good health and CMV-seronegative. Sequencing input: PBMCs. In nucleotide form, the sequence is TGTGCCAGCAGAAGGGGGAGCGGAAACACCGGGGAGCTGTTTTTT. This codes for CASRRGSGNTGELFF. Reference TRBV25-1 and TRBJ2-2 proteins supply the regions before and after the CDR3; the full variable domain is: EADIYQTPRYLVIGTGKKITLECSQTMGHDKMYWYQQDPGMELHLIHYSYGVNSTEKGDLSSESTVSRIRTEHFPLTLESARPSHTSQYLCASRRGSGNTGELFFGEGSRLTVL.